Presented here are 23 T cell receptor beta chains from one specimen sequenced in a study of siplizumab effects on memory and regulatory T cells. Assay used: immunoSEQ multiplex PCR; TCRdb lists only in-frame clones, some missing. The data show 100,000 or so clones, with just under 95% seen just once and approximately 1.5% held by the top ten. Sequencing was performed on non-Treg CD4+ T cells sorted from blood. These receptors came from a human donor in good health.

This chain connects TRBV4-2 to TRBJ1-1, with D tentatively TRBD1 (5 bases). CDR1 is LGHNA and CDR2 is YNFKEQ in the germline V gene. This CDR3 contains 17 residues. V shed 0 bases and J shed 3 bases, with 17 bases lying between them. DNA of the CDR3: TGTGCCAGCAGCCAAGATGATTTCCGGGGGGTGGACACTGAAGCTTTCTTT. It encodes CASSQDDFRGVDTEAFF.

The chain has TRBV6-1 and TRBJ2-1, with D tentatively TRBD2 (6 bases). Germline assignment: CDR1 MNHNS and CDR2 SASEGT. The CDR3 runs to 14 residues. Trimming stripped 6 bases from V and 1 base from J, with 10 bases between. CDR3 DNA: TGTGCCAGCAGCGGGAGAGGGTCCTACAATGAGCAGTTCTTC. Protein sequence: CASSGRGSYNEQFF.

The sample holds one count of this clone. The J gene is TRBJ2-7, the V gene TRBV11-2; D is undetermined. V was trimmed by 1 base and J by 6 bases, leaving 16 bases between them. CDR1 SGHAT and CDR2 FQNNGV come from the germline V gene. CDR3 size: 15 residues. Written as DNA, the CDR3 is TGTGCCAGCAGCTTAGTTCCCCTCATCAGCTCCGAGCAGTACTTC. Its translation: CASSLVPLISSEQYF.

In this sample, this clone turned up once. The V call is TRBV4-2, the J call TRBJ1-2; D possibly corresponds to TRBD1 (5 bases). Germline CDR1 LGHNA, CDR2 YNFKEQ. Trimming removed 7 bases at V and 4 bases at J, with 22 bases between. This CDR3 is built from 16 residues. CDR3 loop: CASNLQATVSSYGYTF. The CDR3 DNA is TGTGCCAGCAACCTCCAAGCGACAGTATCCTCCTATGGCTACACCTTC.

The rearrangement joins TRBV2 to TRBJ2-6; tentatively, D is TRBD1 (5 bases). The CDR3 length is 15 residues. Trimming stripped 5 bases from V and 1 base from J, with 9 bases between. The germline CDR1 and CDR2 sequences are SNHLY and FYNNEI. The CDR3 DNA follows: TGTGCCAGCAGTCGGTCAGGGTCTGGGGCCAACGTCCTGACTTTC. It specifies CASSRSGSGANVLTF.

CDR3 bases: TGTGCCTGGAGACCGCGACTAAGGGGACATAACTATGGCTACACCTTC. Amino acids: CAWRPRLRGHNYGYTF. This chain uses TRBV30 with TRBJ1-2; D is possibly TRBD1 (6 bases). CDR3 length equals 16 residues. Between the trimmed V and J ends, which lost 3 bases and 1 base, there was a span of 18 bases. Germline values: CDR1 GTSNPN, CDR2 SVGIG (reference sequence).

This rearrangement joins TRBV19 to TRBJ2-1; a weak D match, TRBD1 (5 bases). The V gene lost 5 bases and the J gene lost 0 bases, with 11 bases spanning the gap. Germline CDR1 is LNHDA and CDR2 is SQIVND (reference sequence). This CDR3 has 15 residues. The CDR3 sequence is CASSPDSYSYNEQFF. In DNA, the CDR3 is TGTGCCAGTAGTCCAGACAGTTACTCCTACAATGAGCAGTTCTTC.

This chain connects TRBV6-1 to TRBJ1-4; 8 nucleotides line up with TRBD1. The CDR3 consists of 13 residues. Trimming at V came to 6 bases and at J to 8 bases, leaving 5 bases not matched to a gene. CDR1 and CDR2 (germline): MNHNS, SASEGT. CDR3 nucleotide sequence: TGTGCCAGCAGAAACAGGGGGTCGGAAAAACTGTTTTTT. The encoded protein is CASRNRGSEKLFF.

This clone was detected only once. The chain employs TRBV19 and TRBJ2-7, with D uncertain. V was cut by 2 bases and J by 0 bases, with 5 bases left in between. Germline assignment: CDR1 LNHDA and CDR2 SQIVND (reference sequence). The CDR3 is made up of 13 amino acids. The CDR3: CASSISSSYEQYF. The CDR3 DNA sequence: TGTGCCAGTAGTATATCGAGCTCCTACGAGCAGTACTTC.

V usage is TRBV5-5 and J usage is TRBJ1-2, with D uncertain. The germline gives CDR1 SGHKS, CDR2 YYEKEE (reference sequence). The V end was cut by 2 bases, the J end by 2 bases, with 10 bases between. The CDR3 is made up of 14 amino acids. The CDR3 DNA follows: TGTGCCAGCAGCTTAAAAGGGTCCAACTATGGCTACACCTTC. This encodes CASSLKGSNYGYTF.

The chain joins TRBV7-2 to TRBJ2-5; TRBD2 agrees at 8 bases. The CDR3 covers 17 residues. CDR1 is SGHTA, CDR2 FQGNSA, per germline. V shed 1 base, J shed 5 bases, and the junction held 12 bases outside the gene matches. The CDR3 DNA follows: TGTGCCAGCAGCTTAGTTTCCGGGAGGGTACCTACCGAGACCCAGTACTTC. Protein: CASSLVSGRVPTETQYF.

This chain links TRBV7-2 with TRBJ2-7, with 9 positions matching TRBD2. The CDR3 spans 17 residues. J was trimmed by 6 bases and V by 4 bases; bases with no gene match: 16. The germline gives CDR1 SGHTA, CDR2 FQGNSA. The CDR3 DNA reads TGTGCCAGCAGCTGGCAGCCGACTAGCGGCACTAAGGTCGAGCAGTACTTC. Amino acids: CASSWQPTSGTKVEQYF.

The chain is built from TRBV6-5 and TRBJ2-7; 7 nucleotides align to TRBD1. The V and J ends lost 7 bases and 2 bases, in that order; junction bases with no gene match: 8. This CDR3 spans 14 amino acids. Germline CDR1 is MNHEY and CDR2 is SVGAGI. The CDR3 sequence is CASKVYRGPYEQYF. The CDR3 DNA sequence: TGTGCCAGCAAGGTCTACAGGGGTCCCTACGAGCAGTACTTC.

Turning to this clone: The same CDR3 arises from other DNA sequences in this sample as well. The rearrangement joins TRBV9 to TRBJ2-3; D gene uncertain. This CDR3 spans 11 amino acids. V was pared by 0 bases and J by 5 bases, with 1 base between. Germline V CDR1 and CDR2: SGDLS, YYNGEE. The CDR3 DNA reads as TGTGCCAGCAGCGTAGGAGATACGCAGTATTTT. It is translated as CASSVGDTQYF.

The rearrangement joins TRBV29-1 to TRBJ2-7; the D gene could be TRBD1 or TRBD2 (5 bases each). The germline V and J ends were trimmed by 1 base and 4 bases, with 17 bases remaining between them. The CDR3 consists of 15 residues. CDR1 is SQVTM and CDR2 is ANQGSEA in the germline V gene. In nucleotides, the CDR3 is TGCAGCGTTGAAGTCCGGGGCAGAAAGGAATACGAGCAGTACTTC. Its translation is CSVEVRGRKEYEQYF.

About this clone: The identical CDR3 is also encoded by other nucleotide sequences in the sample. This chain joins TRBV5-1 and TRBJ1-1; 7 bases are shared with TRBD1. The CDR3 loop spans 14 amino acids. The junction had 4 bases not matched to a gene; V was cut back by 1 base and J by 4 bases. Germline V CDR1 and CDR2: SGHRS, YFSETQ. CDR3 nucleotides: TGCGCCAGCAGCTTGCAGGGGGGGGGCACTGAAGCTTTCTTT. It yields the protein CASSLQGGGTEAFF. Supplemented by reference TRBV5-1 and TRBJ1-1, the full variable domain reads KAGVTQTPRYLIKTRGQQVTLSCSPISGHRSVSWYQQTPGQGLQFLFEYFSETQRNKGNFPGRFSGRQFSNSRSEMNVSTLELGDSALYLCASSLQGGGTEAFFGQGTRLTVV.

The chain carries TRBV18 and TRBJ1-5, with D unresolved. Trimming took 2 bases from V and 4 from J, leaving 9 bases between them. Germline CDR1 reads KGHSH; CDR2 reads LQKENI. The CDR3 runs 14 residues. In nucleotides, the CDR3 is TGTGCCAGCTCACCAAACCAAGAGAATCAGCCCCAGCATTTT. This gives the protein CASSPNQENQPQHF.

The rearrangement joins TRBV18 to TRBJ2-2, with D tentatively TRBD1 (5 bases). CDR3 length equals 13 residues. Per the germline V gene, CDR1 is KGHSH and CDR2 is LQKENI. Trimming took 5 bases from V and 6 from J, leaving 10 bases between them. This CDR3 is CASSDKGPGELFF. CDR3 coding DNA: TGTGCCAGCTCAGACAAGGGGCCCGGGGAGCTGTTTTTT.

The genes are TRBV29-1 and TRBJ1-3, with 10 bases matching TRBD1. Germline V CDR1 and CDR2: SQVTM, ANQGSEA. The CDR3 has 17 amino acids. V lost 1 base and J lost 0; bases outside the gene matches: 6. CDR3 sequence reads: CSVEGDRGLSSGNTIYF. The CDR3 DNA follows: TGCAGCGTTGAAGGGGACAGGGGTCTATCCTCTGGAAACACCATATATTTT.

The rearrangement links TRBV9 to TRBJ2-2, with D perhaps TRBD1 (6 bases). V was cut by 0 bases and J by 4 bases, with 19 bases left in between. Germline values: CDR1 SGDLS, CDR2 YYNGEE. This CDR3 is 18 amino acids long. The CDR3 protein is CASSVAIIGGPGTGELFF. Here the CDR3 DNA reads TGTGCCAGCAGCGTAGCTATAATAGGGGGACCAGGCACCGGGGAGCTGTTTTTT.

J is TRBJ2-1 and V is TRBV6-5; possibly TRBD1 for D (5 bases). Trimming took 1 base from V and 5 from J, leaving 9 bases between them. Germline V CDR1 and CDR2: MNHEY, SVGAGI. This CDR3 has 14 residues. In DNA form, the CDR3 reads TGTGCCAGCAGTTACTTTAAGACAGACAATGAGCAGTTCTTC. Amino acids: CASSYFKTDNEQFF.

V gene TRBV28 combines with J gene TRBJ1-5, with D unclear. V was cut by 6 bases and J by 2 bases, with 20 bases left in between. The germline V gene encodes CDR1 MDHEN and CDR2 SYDVKM. The CDR3 has 17 residues. The CDR3 is CASSPSEGRQRNQPQHF. The CDR3 region has the DNA TGTGCCAGCAGCCCCAGCGAAGGCAGGCAGCGCAATCAGCCCCAGCATTTT.

The chain has TRBV7-6 and TRBJ1-1; perhaps TRBD1 as D (6 bases). The CDR3 sequence is 16 residues long. From germline, CDR1 is SGHVS and CDR2 FNYEAQ. V shed 5 bases and J shed 0 bases, with 16 bases lying between them. The CDR3 loop is CASSPGVGRLNTEAFF. CDR3 coding DNA: TGTGCCAGCAGCCCAGGGGTGGGGCGGTTGAACACTGAAGCTTTCTTT.